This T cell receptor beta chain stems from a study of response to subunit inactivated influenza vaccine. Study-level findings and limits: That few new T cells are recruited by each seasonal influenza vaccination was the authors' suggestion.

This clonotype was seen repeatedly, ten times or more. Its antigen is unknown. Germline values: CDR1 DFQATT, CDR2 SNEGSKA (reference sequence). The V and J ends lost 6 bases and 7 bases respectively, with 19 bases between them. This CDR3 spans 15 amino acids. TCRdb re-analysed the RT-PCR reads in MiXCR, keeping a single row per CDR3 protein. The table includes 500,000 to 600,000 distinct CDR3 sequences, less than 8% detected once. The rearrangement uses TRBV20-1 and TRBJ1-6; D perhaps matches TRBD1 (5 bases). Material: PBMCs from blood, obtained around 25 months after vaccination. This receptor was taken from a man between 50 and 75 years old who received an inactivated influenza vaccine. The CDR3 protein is CSAPPRASVNSPLHF. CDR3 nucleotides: TGCAGTGCGCCTCCCAGGGCATCGGTCAATTCACCCCTCCACTTT.